This note documents a single T cell receptor beta chain sequence. TCRdb re-called the 5' RACE reads; every CDR3 protein appears as one record, without DNA. Its table records about 420,000 distinct CDR3 sequences. The V gene's germline CDR1 is GTSNPN and CDR2 SVGIG (reference sequence). CDR3 size: 15 residues. The data were obtained in a study of monozygotic twins with inflammatory bowel disease. Material: blood. The chain recombines TRBV30 with TRBJ1-6; the TCRdb D gene call, TRBD1, has no DNA to confirm it. The TCR was taken from a human donor with ulcerative colitis or Crohn's disease, or a healthy co-twin of an affected twin (not recorded which). The CDR3 sequence is CAWATQGVYRSPLHF.